The 18 T cell receptor beta chains listed next were all sequenced from one sample in a study of shared clonotypes between healthy human individuals. Assay used: immunoSEQ multiplex PCR; TCRdb lists only in-frame clones, some missing. This table has 1.5 million to 2.5 million clones, less than 95% appearing once. Terminally differentiated effector memory CD45RA+ cells were excluded from the naive CD8 cells, which were CD45RO-negative and positively selected for CCR7. Sample: naive CD8+ T cells sorted from blood. Every receptor here comes from a man in his late teens or twenties in good health.

V usage is TRBV27 and J usage is TRBJ2-1; D is unresolved. The CDR3 contains 15 residues. Germline assignment: CDR1 MNHEY and CDR2 SMNVEV (reference sequence). Trimming took off 4 bases at V and 7 bases at J, with 17 bases between the two ends. CDR3 protein: CASSSPFLGLNEQFF. The CDR3 DNA reads as TGTGCCAGCAGTTCCCCCTTCTTAGGATTAAATGAGCAGTTCTTC.

V usage is TRBV4-1 and J usage is TRBJ2-2; 10 bases are a match to TRBD2. Germline V gene lookup returns CDR1 MGHRA and CDR2 YSYEKL. The V and J ends lost 3 bases and 8 bases, in that order; junction bases with no gene match: 6. This CDR3 has 15 residues. DNA for the CDR3: TGCGCCAGCAGCCAGTTGACTAGCGGGTTAGGGGAGCTGTTTTTT. This sequence encodes CASSQLTSGLGELFF.

The table lists this clone with a count of one. The chain links TRBV5-1 to TRBJ2-1; 9 positions agree with TRBD1. Germline V CDR1 and CDR2: SGHRS, YFSETQ. CDR3 length equals 12 residues. With V trimmed by 4 bases and J by 10 bases, 3 bases remained unmatched. The CDR3 DNA is TGCGCCAGCAGCCGGACAGGGGCCGAGCAGTTCTTC. Translated: CASSRTGAEQFF.

The rearrangement joins TRBV27 to TRBJ2-5; TRBD2 matches at 10 bases. There are 17 residues in the CDR3. Trimming cost V 5 bases and J 1 base; bases outside gene matches: 10. Looked up from germline, CDR1 is MNHEY and CDR2 is SMNVEV (reference sequence). In DNA form, the CDR3 reads TGTGCCAGCAGTCCATACCTAGCGGGGGTGGTCCAAGAGACCCAGTACTTC. Encoded protein: CASSPYLAGVVQETQYF.

The V gene is TRBV6-5, the J gene TRBJ1-2; D not resolved. CDR1 MNHEY and CDR2 SVGAGI come from the germline V gene. This CDR3 is built from 13 residues. V was trimmed by 4 bases and J by 8 bases, leaving 14 bases between them. CDR3 nucleotide sequence: TGTGCCAGCAGTTCCTTTATATTCGGAGGCTACACCTTC. It codes for CASSSFIFGGYTF.

The rearrangement uses TRBV6-6 and TRBJ2-1; maybe TRBD2 (5 bases). Trimming pared 3 bases from V and 6 bases from J, leaving 9 bases between. This CDR3 contains 13 residues. The V gene's germline CDR1 is MNHNY and CDR2 SVGAGI (reference sequence). The CDR3 DNA sequence: TGTGCCAGCAGTTATACTAGAGCCAATGAGCAGTTCTTC. As protein: CASSYTRANEQFF.

This clone was recorded only once. The gene calls are TRBV19 and TRBJ2-5, with D unresolved. CDR1 and CDR2 from the germline V gene are LNHDA and SQIVND (reference sequence). CDR3 length equals 13 residues. V shed 0 bases and J shed 2 bases, with 4 bases lying between them. The CDR3, as DNA: TGTGCCAGTAGTATAGAGGTACAAGAGACCCAGTACTTC. Translated, it gives CASSIEVQETQYF.

The rearrangement joins TRBV28 to TRBJ1-1; D gene ambiguous. Between the trimmed V and J ends, which lost 6 bases and 8 bases, there was a span of 7 bases. This CDR3 contains 10 residues. The germline V gene has CDR1 MDHEN and CDR2 SYDVKM. CDR3 DNA: TGTGCCAGCAGGAATAGCGAAGCTTTCTTT. Protein sequence: CASRNSEAFF.

This chain connects TRBV10-1 to TRBJ2-3; 8 bases map to TRBD1. The CDR3 has 15 residues. Germline trimming cut 10 bases from V and 5 bases from J; bases unmatched to any gene: 14. Germline loops: CDR1 WNHNN, CDR2 SYGVQD (reference sequence). For the CDR3, the DNA is TGCGCCACCTCTACCAGGACAGGGTTAAGAGATACGCAGTATTTT. Its protein is CATSTRTGLRDTQYF.

The V gene is TRBV27, the J gene TRBJ1-5; 8 positions match TRBD1. The junction had 6 bases not matched to a gene; V was cut back by 5 bases and J by 6 bases. Germline V gene sequence: CDR1 MNHEY, CDR2 SMNVEV (reference sequence). The CDR3 runs to 14 residues. The CDR3 is CASSTQGARQPQHF. The DNA for the CDR3 is TGTGCCAGCAGTACCCAGGGGGCGCGTCAGCCCCAGCATTTT.

This chain connects TRBV27 to TRBJ2-7; 8 bases line up with TRBD2. The CDR3 spans 18 residues. With V trimmed by 2 bases and J by 4 bases, 16 bases remained unmatched. Germline values: CDR1 MNHEY, CDR2 SMNVEV (reference sequence). CDR3 coding DNA: TGTGCCAGCAGTTTAGGAGGACCTACAGCGGGAGAGAGGTACGAGCAGTACTTC. This translates into CASSLGGPTAGERYEQYF.

This clone has a single count. V usage is TRBV2 and J usage is TRBJ1-6, with unresolved D. V was pared by 3 bases and J by 7 bases, with 16 bases between. This CDR3 contains 16 residues. The V gene's germline CDR1 is SNHLY and CDR2 FYNNEI. The CDR3 nucleotides read TGTGCCAGCAGTGACCCGGAGGAGGGTGGCAATTCACCCCTCCACTTT. As protein: CASSDPEEGGNSPLHF.

J is TRBJ2-5 and V is TRBV4-1, with 8 bases identical to TRBD2. V was pared by 4 bases and J by 5 bases, with 15 bases of the junction left unmatched. CDR3 length equals 17 residues. Germline V gives CDR1 MGHRA, CDR2 YSYEKL. In DNA form, the CDR3 reads TGCGCCAGCAGCCCAGAAGGGCTAGCGGGTTACGGGGAGACCCAGTACTTC. Its protein product is CASSPEGLAGYGETQYF.

The rearrangement joins TRBV5-8 to TRBJ2-2; D gene uncertain. The germline V gene encodes CDR1 SGHTS and CDR2 YDEGEE. The V end lost 1 base, the J end lost 4 bases, and 11 bases lay between the germline ends. The CDR3 totals 15 residues. CDR3 amino acids: CASSLTGALTGELFF. As DNA, the CDR3 is TGTGCCAGCAGCTTGACCGGAGCGCTCACCGGGGAGCTGTTTTTT.

The chain couples TRBV2 to TRBJ2-1; the match to TRBD1 covers 11 bases. CDR1 is SNHLY and CDR2 is FYNNEI in the germline V gene. The CDR3 has 15 amino acids. Unmatched junction bases numbered 5, after V lost 6 bases and J lost 4 bases. For the CDR3, the DNA is TGTGCCAGCAGATGGACAGGGGGCCAGTACAATGAGCAGTTCTTC. This translates into CASRWTGGQYNEQFF.

V gene TRBV2 combines with J gene TRBJ2-7; 8 nucleotides agree with TRBD1. This CDR3 is built from 16 residues. Germline loops: CDR1 SNHLY, CDR2 FYNNEI. Germline trimming cut 4 bases from V and 1 base from J; bases unmatched to any gene: 9. CDR3 region: CASSGTGIQRSYEQYF. Here the CDR3 DNA reads TGTGCCAGCAGTGGGACAGGGATACAGCGGTCCTACGAGCAGTACTTC.

CDR3 bases: TGTGCCAGCAGTTACTCGCTGGGGAATCAGCCCCAGCATTTT. It codes for CASSYSLGNQPQHF. The J gene is TRBJ1-5, the V gene TRBV6-6; no firm D call. Germline V lookup: CDR1 MNHNY, CDR2 SVGAGI (reference sequence). The CDR3 sequence is 14 residues long. Trimming shortened V by 0 bases and J by 4 bases, and 7 bases separated the two germline ends.

The chain uses TRBV15 and TRBJ1-5; 8 bases agree with TRBD1. V was pared by 3 bases and J by 6 bases, with 4 bases of the junction left unmatched. Germline assignment: CDR1 LNHNV and CDR2 YYDKDF (reference sequence). The CDR3 is 14 residues long. The CDR3 reads CATSSDRGPQPQHF. The CDR3 bases are TGTGCCACCAGCAGCGACAGGGGCCCTCAGCCCCAGCATTTT.